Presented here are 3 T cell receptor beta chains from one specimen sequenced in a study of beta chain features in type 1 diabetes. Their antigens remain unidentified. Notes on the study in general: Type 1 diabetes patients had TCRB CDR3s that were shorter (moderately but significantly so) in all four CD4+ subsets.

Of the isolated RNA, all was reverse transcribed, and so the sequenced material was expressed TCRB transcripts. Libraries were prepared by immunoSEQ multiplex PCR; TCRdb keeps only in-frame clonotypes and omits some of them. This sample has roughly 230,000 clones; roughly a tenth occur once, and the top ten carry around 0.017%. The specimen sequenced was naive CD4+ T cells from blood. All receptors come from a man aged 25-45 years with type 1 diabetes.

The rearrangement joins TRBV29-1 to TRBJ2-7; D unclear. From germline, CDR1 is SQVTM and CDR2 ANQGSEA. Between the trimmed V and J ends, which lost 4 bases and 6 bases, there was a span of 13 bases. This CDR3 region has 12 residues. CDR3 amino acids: CSVARLDSEQYF. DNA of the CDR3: TGCAGCGTTGCCAGACTCGATAGCGAGCAGTACTTC.

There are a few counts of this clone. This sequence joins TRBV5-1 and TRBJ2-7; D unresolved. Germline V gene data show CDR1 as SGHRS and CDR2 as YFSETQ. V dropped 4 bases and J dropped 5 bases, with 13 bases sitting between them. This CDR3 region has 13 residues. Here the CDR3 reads CASSADGSDEQYF. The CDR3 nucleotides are TGCGCCAGCAGCGCCGACGGGTCCGACGAGCAGTACTTC.

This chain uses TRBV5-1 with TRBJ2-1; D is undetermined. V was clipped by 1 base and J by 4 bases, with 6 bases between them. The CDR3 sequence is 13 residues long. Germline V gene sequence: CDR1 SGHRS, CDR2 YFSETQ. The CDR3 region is CASSLTSYNEQFF. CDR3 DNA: TGCGCCAGCAGCTTGACCAGTTACAATGAGCAGTTCTTC. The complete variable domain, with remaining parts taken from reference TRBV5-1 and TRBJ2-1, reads KAGVTQTPRYLIKTRGQQVTLSCSPISGHRSVSWYQQTPGQGLQFLFEYFSETQRNKGNFPGRFSGRQFSNSRSEMNVSTLELGDSALYLCASSLTSYNEQFFGPGTRLTVL.